These T cell receptor beta chains were read from a single sample in a study of beta chain features in type 1 diabetes. Profiled with immunoSEQ multiplex PCR; TCRdb holds only in-frame clones, not every one. The sample consists of fewer than 55,000 clones, around 45% of them appearing once. Specimen: Tregs from blood. These receptors were collected from a man under 40 with type 1 diabetes. The CDR3 runs from the conserved cysteine through the conserved F or W. The D gene is left open where the match is weak. Clone size is given for some rows only: seen once, a few or many times, or a class if the clone is expanded.

DNA: TGTGCCAGCTCACCATTGGAGGGAGTTTACAATGAGCAGTTCTTC; CDR3: CASSPLEGVYNEQFF; V: TRBV18; D: .; J: TRBJ2-1; size: .
DNA: TGTGCCAGCAGTTCGGACAGGGGGTATGGCTACACCTTC; CDR3: CASSSDRGYGYTF; V: TRBV28; D: TRBD1; J: TRBJ1-2; size: .
DNA: TGTGCCAGCAGCGTAGGACCAGGGGATACCTACGAGCAGTACTTC; CDR3: CASSVGPGDTYEQYF; V: TRBV9; D: .; J: TRBJ2-7; size: .
DNA: TGTGCCAGCAGCGCCGGGACAGGGTATGGCTACACCTTC; CDR3: CASSAGTGYGYTF; V: TRBV7-3; D: TRBD1; J: TRBJ1-2; size: .
DNA: TGTGCCACCGGGACAGCAAATCAGCCCCAGCATTTT; CDR3: CATGTANQPQHF; V: TRBV27; D: TRBD1; J: TRBJ1-5; size: .
DNA: TGTGCCAGCAGTTTATGGGACAGGGGTCGAGAGACCCAGTACTTC; CDR3: CASSLWDRGRETQYF; V: TRBV28; D: TRBD1; J: TRBJ2-5; size: .
DNA: TGTGCCAGCAGGCCGCGGGGAGATCAGCCCCAGCATTTT; CDR3: CASRPRGDQPQHF; V: TRBV28; D: .; J: TRBJ1-5; size: many
DNA: TGTGCCAGCAGCCAGACTAGCGGGAGGCGCGATGAGCAGTTCTTC; CDR3: CASSQTSGRRDEQFF; V: TRBV6-6; D: TRBD2; J: TRBJ2-1; size: many
DNA: TGTGCCAGCAGCCTACAGTACAATGAGCAGTTCTTC; CDR3: CASSLQYNEQFF; V: TRBV7-2; D: .; J: TRBJ2-1; size: .
DNA: TGTGCCAGCTCACCACCTGAGCGGGGTGGCACAGATACGCAGTATTTT; CDR3: CASSPPERGGTDTQYF; V: TRBV18; D: TRBD2; J: TRBJ2-3; size: .
DNA: TGCGCCAGCAGCTCAGAAGTTTCGGAGACCCAGTACTTC; CDR3: CASSSEVSETQYF; V: TRBV5-1; D: .; J: TRBJ2-5; size: .
DNA: TGTGCCATCAGTGAGGGACAGAACTATGGCTACACCTTC; CDR3: CAISEGQNYGYTF; V: TRBV10-3; D: .; J: TRBJ1-2; size: few
DNA: TGTGCCAGCTTCCGGGACAGGGGAGCCTACGAGCAGTACTTC; CDR3: CASFRDRGAYEQYF; V: TRBV2; D: TRBD1; J: TRBJ2-7; size: .
DNA: TGTGCCAGCAGTTTAGTGGCTAGGGGAGAGACCCAGTACTTC; CDR3: CASSLVARGETQYF; V: TRBV27; D: .; J: TRBJ2-5; size: .
DNA: TGTGCCAGCAGGTACAGTCAAGGCGTCTATGGCTACACCTTC; CDR3: CASRYSQGVYGYTF; V: TRBV2; D: .; J: TRBJ1-2; size: .
DNA: TGTGCCAGCAGCAGGACTAGCGGGAGCGTCCACGAGCAGTACTTC; CDR3: CASSRTSGSVHEQYF; V: TRBV28; D: TRBD2; J: TRBJ2-7; size: few
DNA: TGCAGCGTTGGGAAACGGACTGCCGGGGAGCTGTTTTTT; CDR3: CSVGKRTAGELFF; V: TRBV29-1; D: .; J: TRBJ2-2; size: few
DNA: TGTGCCAGCAGCAGTTTTGTCGGGACAGGGGGGTATGGTGAAAAACTGTTTTTT; CDR3: CASSSFVGTGGYGEKLFF; V: TRBV7-9; D: TRBD1; J: TRBJ1-4; size: .
DNA: TGTGCCAGCTCACTGGACAGCTACGAGCAGTACTTC; CDR3: CASSLDSYEQYF; V: TRBV18; D: .; J: TRBJ2-7; size: .
DNA: TGTGCCAGCAGCGTAGAGGACAGGGCGTCCTACGAGCAGTACTTC; CDR3: CASSVEDRASYEQYF; V: TRBV9; D: TRBD1; J: TRBJ2-7; size: few
DNA: TGTGCCAGCAGCCCCGGGAGGGCCGATCAGCCCCAGCATTTT; CDR3: CASSPGRADQPQHF; V: TRBV28; D: .; J: TRBJ1-5; size: .
DNA: TGTGCCAGCAGCACAGGGGGCCTGACGATTGAAGCTTTCTTT; CDR3: CASSTGGLTIEAFF; V: TRBV7-9; D: TRBD1; J: TRBJ1-1; size: few
DNA: TGTGCCAGTAGTGGCTGGACAGGGACCTACAATGAGCAGTTCTTC; CDR3: CASSGWTGTYNEQFF; V: TRBV19; D: TRBD1; J: TRBJ2-1; size: few
DNA: TGTGCCATCAGTGTCCCCCAGAGCGGGAGCACAGATACGCAGTATTTT; CDR3: CAISVPQSGSTDTQYF; V: TRBV10-3; D: .; J: TRBJ2-3; size: few
DNA: TGTGCCAGCAGCGAGAGCCCCAAGGGGACAGATACGCAGTATTTT; CDR3: CASSESPKGTDTQYF; V: TRBV9; D: .; J: TRBJ2-3; size: .
DNA: TGTGCCAGCAGAGGGCTAGCGGGAGTCCACGAGCAGTACTTC; CDR3: CASRGLAGVHEQYF; V: TRBV6-1; D: TRBD2; J: TRBJ2-7; size: .
DNA: TGTGCCAGCAGCGTAGACGGGCGGGACTACAATGAGCAGTTCTTC; CDR3: CASSVDGRDYNEQFF; V: TRBV9; D: .; J: TRBJ2-1; size: .
DNA: TGTGCCAGCAGGGGGGGGTTCGACAATGAGCAGTTCTTC; CDR3: CASRGGFDNEQFF; V: TRBV28; D: TRBD2; J: TRBJ2-1; size: .
DNA: TGTGCCAGCAGGCCTCCCTTAGCGGTGGAGGCCTACGAGCAGTACTTC; CDR3: CASRPPLAVEAYEQYF; V: TRBV21-1; D: .; J: TRBJ2-7; size: few
DNA: TGTGCCAGCAGCTTTGAACTAGCGGGTTACAATGAGCAGTTCTTC; CDR3: CASSFELAGYNEQFF; V: TRBV7-2; D: TRBD2; J: TRBJ2-1; size: .
DNA: TGTGCCATCAGTGAGATGAAGACAGGCACCTACGAGCAGTACTTC; CDR3: CAISEMKTGTYEQYF; V: TRBV10-3; D: .; J: TRBJ2-7; size: few
DNA: TGTGCCAGCAGTCCCAGCGGGAGTAGGGAGACCCAGTACTTC; CDR3: CASSPSGSRETQYF; V: TRBV6-5; D: TRBD2; J: TRBJ2-5; size: .
DNA: TGTGCCAGCAGTTTTACACGGAACACTGAAGCTTTCTTT; CDR3: CASSFTRNTEAFF; V: TRBV28; D: .; J: TRBJ1-1; size: .
DNA: TGTGCCAGCAGCCAGATCAGAGGGACAGGGGGCGCTGACTATGGCTACACCTTC; CDR3: CASSQIRGTGGADYGYTF; V: TRBV4-2; D: TRBD1; J: TRBJ1-2; size: .
DNA: TGTGCCAGCAGCGTGACGGGACTAGCGGAAGAGACCCAGTACTTC; CDR3: CASSVTGLAEETQYF; V: TRBV7-2; D: TRBD2; J: TRBJ2-5; size: few
DNA: TGTGCCAGCAGCTTAGAATCTAGCACAGATACGCAGTATTTT; CDR3: CASSLESSTDTQYF; V: TRBV7-2; D: .; J: TRBJ2-3; size: few
DNA: TGTGCCAGTAATTTAAACAGGGCATCTGGCTACACCTTC; CDR3: CASNLNRASGYTF; V: TRBV19; D: .; J: TRBJ1-2; size: .
DNA: TGTGCCAGCAGCCGGTCGACAGGGGGCACTGAAGCTTTCTTT; CDR3: CASSRSTGGTEAFF; V: TRBV7-2; D: TRBD1; J: TRBJ1-1; size: few
DNA: TGCAGCGTTGTAGTAGCGGGGGGGAGCACAGATACGCAGTATTTT; CDR3: CSVVVAGGSTDTQYF; V: TRBV29-1; D: TRBD2; J: TRBJ2-3; size: .
DNA: TGTGCCAGCAGCACTACAGGGACTAGCGGAGGTGGAAACATTCAGTACTTC; CDR3: CASSTTGTSGGGNIQYF; V: TRBV4-2; D: TRBD2; J: TRBJ2-4; size: .
DNA: TGTGCCAGCAGCGTAGTTGGACAGACGATTAACACTGAAGCTTTCTTT; CDR3: CASSVVGQTINTEAFF; V: TRBV9; D: .; J: TRBJ1-1; size: .
DNA: TGTGCCAGCTCACCACCAATCAGGGACATTCAGTACTTC; CDR3: CASSPPIRDIQYF; V: TRBV18; D: .; J: TRBJ2-4; size: .
DNA: TGTGCCAGCAGCTTGGGCGGGACAGGGGTGGTTAGGAGCTACACCTTC; CDR3: CASSLGGTGVVRSYTF; V: TRBV5-4; D: TRBD1; J: TRBJ1-2; size: few
DNA: TGTGCCAGCAGCTTAGCCGCACAGACCCAATACGAGCAGTACTTC; CDR3: CASSLAAQTQYEQYF; V: TRBV7-2; D: .; J: TRBJ2-7; size: .
DNA: TGCAGCGTTGAAAAACAGCACTCCTACGAGCAGTACTTC; CDR3: CSVEKQHSYEQYF; V: TRBV29-1; D: .; J: TRBJ2-7; size: .
DNA: TGCAGCGTACGACAGGGGATTCATGGCTACACCTTC; CDR3: CSVRQGIHGYTF; V: TRBV29-1; D: TRBD1; J: TRBJ1-2; size: .
DNA: TGTGCCAGCAGCCCCGGGGTTACCAGGACGGCAGCTCAGCCCCAGCATTTT; CDR3: CASSPGVTRTAAQPQHF; V: TRBV27; D: .; J: TRBJ1-5; size: .
DNA: TGCGCCAGCAGCCGAACCCCGGTGGGCGCGGGAGGGCCTAACGAGCAGTACTTC; CDR3: CASSRTPVGAGGPNEQYF; V: TRBV4-3; D: TRBD2; J: TRBJ2-7; size: .
DNA: TGTGCCAGCAGTAGGGGGGGGGCGAACACTGAAGCTTTCTTT; CDR3: CASSRGGANTEAFF; V: TRBV27; D: .; J: TRBJ1-1; size: .
DNA: TGTGCCAGCAGCTTAAGCGGGAGAGATACGCAGTATTTT; CDR3: CASSLSGRDTQYF; V: TRBV7-3; D: TRBD2; J: TRBJ2-3; size: medium-sized
DNA: TGTGCCAGCAGTGAATCTGGGGATCCTCGGGGGATTCAGTACTTC; CDR3: CASSESGDPRGIQYF; V: TRBV25-1; D: .; J: TRBJ2-4; size: few
DNA: TGTGCCAGCAGGATACAGGGAGTCGATGAAAAACTGTTTTTT; CDR3: CASRIQGVDEKLFF; V: TRBV28; D: .; J: TRBJ1-4; size: .
DNA: TGTGCCTGGAGTAGATTGGCAGGGGGATCTAACTATGGCTACACCTTC; CDR3: CAWSRLAGGSNYGYTF; V: TRBV30; D: TRBD1; J: TRBJ1-2; size: .
DNA: TGTGCCAGCAGTTTTCAAGGACTAGCGGGTCTCTCCTACGAGCAGTACTTC; CDR3: CASSFQGLAGLSYEQYF; V: TRBV27; D: TRBD2; J: TRBJ2-7; size: .
DNA: TGTGCCAGCAGTTTAAGTGCGGAGGTGGGGGCCAAAAACATTCAGTACTTC; CDR3: CASSLSAEVGAKNIQYF; V: TRBV28; D: .; J: TRBJ2-4; size: few
DNA: TGTGCCAGCAGCCCGGACAGGGCCGGTAGAGGAGGCTACACCTTC; CDR3: CASSPDRAGRGGYTF; V: TRBV6-6; D: TRBD1; J: TRBJ1-2; size: few
DNA: TGTGCCAGCAGCAAAGAGGGGGGGCTGGTTTACGAGCAGTACTTC; CDR3: CASSKEGGLVYEQYF; V: TRBV2; D: .; J: TRBJ2-7; size: .
DNA: TGTGCCAGCTCACCTCAGGGACTAGCGGGCTCCGGGGAGCTGTTTTTT; CDR3: CASSPQGLAGSGELFF; V: TRBV18; D: TRBD2; J: TRBJ2-2; size: .
DNA: TGTGCCAGCTCACAAGACCAGACAGGGGCGGGCTATGGCTACACCTTC; CDR3: CASSQDQTGAGYGYTF; V: TRBV18; D: TRBD1; J: TRBJ1-2; size: .